Listed here is a single T cell receptor beta chain. The target antigen is unknown. The data derive from a study of CD8+CD57+ T cells in acquired aplastic anemia. Study background: Sorting CD4+ and CD8+ cells gave DNA averaging approximately 3 ug.

Genomic DNA, serving as template, underwent TCR beta VDJ and CDR3 profiling. TCRdb called the reads again in MiXCR, with one record for every CDR3 protein. The sample has about 250,000 distinct CDR3 sequences, more than 45% seen once; the top ten hold over 7.5%. It was patients with CD8+CD57+ cell expansion by flow cytometry who were chosen for sequencing. Every patient presented with severe acquired aplastic anemia. The CDR3 spans 16 residues. In germline, CDR1 is LNHDA, CDR2 SQIVND (reference sequence). Between the trimmed V and J ends, which lost 3 bases and 1 base, there was a span of 16 bases. Study findings and constraints: With respect to CD8+ Simpson's diversity, patients and controls did not differ significantly. Common to patients and controls were twenty-nine CD8+ CDR3 sequences.

This sequence originates from a human donor with aplastic anemia. The chain is built from TRBV19 and TRBJ2-7, with D perhaps TRBD1 (6 bases). Sequencing used sorted CD4+, CD8+, or CD8+CD57+ T cells (not recorded which) from PBMCs. The CDR3 sequence: CASSILQGLRSYEQYV. CDR3 coding DNA: TGTGCCAGTAGTATCCTGCAGGGGTTAAGATCCTACGAGCAGTACGTC.